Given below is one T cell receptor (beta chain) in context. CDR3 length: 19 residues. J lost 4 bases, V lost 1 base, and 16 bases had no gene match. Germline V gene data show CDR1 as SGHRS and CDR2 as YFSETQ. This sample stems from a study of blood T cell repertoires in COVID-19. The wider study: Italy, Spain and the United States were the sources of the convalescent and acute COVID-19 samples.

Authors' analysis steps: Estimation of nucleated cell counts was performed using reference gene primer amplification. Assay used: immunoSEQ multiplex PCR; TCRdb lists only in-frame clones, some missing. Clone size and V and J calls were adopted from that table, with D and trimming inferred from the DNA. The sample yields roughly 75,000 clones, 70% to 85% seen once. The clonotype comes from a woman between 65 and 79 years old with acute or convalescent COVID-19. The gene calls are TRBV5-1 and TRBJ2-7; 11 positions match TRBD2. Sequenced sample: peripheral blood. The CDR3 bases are TGCGCCAGCAGCTTGTTCGCCATGGCTAGCGGGAGGCGGGGGTACGAGCAGTACTTC. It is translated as CASSLFAMASGRRGYEQYF.